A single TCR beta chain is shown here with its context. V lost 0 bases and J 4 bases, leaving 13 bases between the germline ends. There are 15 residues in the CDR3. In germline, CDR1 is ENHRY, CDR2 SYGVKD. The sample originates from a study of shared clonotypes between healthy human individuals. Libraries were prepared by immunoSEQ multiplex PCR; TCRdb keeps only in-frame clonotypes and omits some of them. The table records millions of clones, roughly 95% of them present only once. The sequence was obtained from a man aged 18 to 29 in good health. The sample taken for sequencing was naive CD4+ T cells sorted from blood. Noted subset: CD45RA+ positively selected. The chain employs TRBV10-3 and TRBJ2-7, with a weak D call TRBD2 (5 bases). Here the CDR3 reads CAISESAGLEYEQYF. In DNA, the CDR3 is TGTGCCATCAGTGAGTCCGCGGGCCTAGAGTACGAGCAGTACTTC.